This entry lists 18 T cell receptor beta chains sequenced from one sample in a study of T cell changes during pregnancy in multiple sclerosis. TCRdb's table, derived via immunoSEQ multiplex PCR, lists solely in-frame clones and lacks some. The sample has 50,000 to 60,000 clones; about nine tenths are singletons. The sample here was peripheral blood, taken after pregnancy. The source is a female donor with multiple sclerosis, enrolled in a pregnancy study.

For the CDR3, the DNA is TGTGCAGCTCACCCCCACCACACCGGGGAGCTGTTTTTT. Its translation: CAAHPHHTGELFF. The rearrangement links TRBV6-1 to TRBJ2-2; unclear D gene. In germline, CDR1 is MNHNS, CDR2 SASEGT. The CDR3 extends over 13 amino acids.

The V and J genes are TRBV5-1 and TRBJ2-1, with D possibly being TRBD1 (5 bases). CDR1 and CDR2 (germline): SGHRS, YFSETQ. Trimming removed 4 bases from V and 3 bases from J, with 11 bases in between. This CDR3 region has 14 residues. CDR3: CASSLEGDYNEQFF. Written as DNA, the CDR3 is TGCGCCAGCAGCCTGGAAGGGGACTACAATGAGCAGTTCTTC.

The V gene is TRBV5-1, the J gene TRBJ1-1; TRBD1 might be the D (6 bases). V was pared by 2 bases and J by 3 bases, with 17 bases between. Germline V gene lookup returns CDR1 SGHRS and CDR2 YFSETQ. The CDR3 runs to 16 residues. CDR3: CASSFTGLTGDTEAFF. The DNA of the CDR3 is TGCGCCAGCAGCTTTACAGGGCTAACTGGGGACACTGAAGCTTTCTTT.

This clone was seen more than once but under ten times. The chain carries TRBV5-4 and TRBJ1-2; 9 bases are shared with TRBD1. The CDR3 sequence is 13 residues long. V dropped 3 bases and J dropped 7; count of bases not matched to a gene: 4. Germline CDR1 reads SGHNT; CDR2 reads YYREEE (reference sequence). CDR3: CASSWDRVSGYTF. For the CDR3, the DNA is TGTGCCAGCAGCTGGGACAGGGTGAGTGGCTACACCTTC.

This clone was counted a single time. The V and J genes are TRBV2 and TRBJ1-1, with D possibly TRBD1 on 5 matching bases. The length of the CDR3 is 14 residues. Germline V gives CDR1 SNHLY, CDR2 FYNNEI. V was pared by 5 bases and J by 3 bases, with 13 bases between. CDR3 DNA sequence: TGTGCCAGCAGTCAGGAAGCAGGGTACACTGAAGCTTTCTTT. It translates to CASSQEAGYTEAFF.

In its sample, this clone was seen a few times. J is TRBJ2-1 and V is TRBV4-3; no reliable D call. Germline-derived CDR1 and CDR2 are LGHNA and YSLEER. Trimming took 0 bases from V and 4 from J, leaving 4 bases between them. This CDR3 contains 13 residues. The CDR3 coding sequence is TGCGCCAGCAGCCAAGATCTGTACAATGAGCAGTTCTTC. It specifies CASSQDLYNEQFF.

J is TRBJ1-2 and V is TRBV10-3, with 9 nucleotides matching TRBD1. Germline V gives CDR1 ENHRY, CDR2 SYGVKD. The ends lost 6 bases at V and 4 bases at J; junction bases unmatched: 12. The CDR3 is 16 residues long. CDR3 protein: CAISGWTGASLYGYTF. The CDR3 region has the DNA TGTGCCATCAGCGGTTGGACAGGGGCCTCCCTCTATGGCTACACCTTC.

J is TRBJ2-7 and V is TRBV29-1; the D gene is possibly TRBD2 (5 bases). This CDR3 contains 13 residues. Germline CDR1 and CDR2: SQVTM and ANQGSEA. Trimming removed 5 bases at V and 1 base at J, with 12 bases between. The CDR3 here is CSVIPPGSYEQYF. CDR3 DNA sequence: TGCAGCGTTATTCCTCCGGGATCCTACGAGCAGTACTTC.

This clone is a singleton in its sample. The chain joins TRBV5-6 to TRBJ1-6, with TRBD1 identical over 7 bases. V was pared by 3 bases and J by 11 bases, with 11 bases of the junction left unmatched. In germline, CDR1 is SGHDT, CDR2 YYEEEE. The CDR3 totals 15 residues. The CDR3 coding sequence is TGTGCCAGCAGCTACCAGGGGGTTGCATGGACACCCCTCCACTTT. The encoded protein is CASSYQGVAWTPLHF. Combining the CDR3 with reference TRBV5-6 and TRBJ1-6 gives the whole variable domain DAGVTQSPTHLIKTRGQQVTLRCSPKSGHDTVSWYQQALGQGPQFIFQYYEEEERQRGNFPDRFSGHQFPNYSSELNVNALLLGDSALYLCASSYQGVAWTPLHFGNGTRLTVT.

The CDR3 DNA reads TGTGCCAGCAGCTTTCGAGGGAATTCACCCCTCCACTTT. Amino acid sequence: CASSFRGNSPLHF. The rearrangement links TRBV5-8 to TRBJ1-6; D unclear. V gave up 2 bases and J gave up 7 bases, with 7 bases separating them. This CDR3 is 13 amino acids long. Germline values: CDR1 SGHTS, CDR2 YDEGEE.

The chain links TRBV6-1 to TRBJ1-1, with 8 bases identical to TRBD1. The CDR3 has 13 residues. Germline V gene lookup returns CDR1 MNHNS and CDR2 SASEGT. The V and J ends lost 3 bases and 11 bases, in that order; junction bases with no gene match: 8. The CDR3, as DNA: TGTGCCAGCAGTGATGGACAGGGATTTGGGGCTTTCTTT. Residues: CASSDGQGFGAFF.

The CDR3 coding sequence is TGTGCCAGCTCACTTCTAGCGTCTCAAGAGACCCAGTACTTC. Translated, it gives CASSLLASQETQYF. The chain has TRBV18 and TRBJ2-5; D may be TRBD2 (6 bases). The CDR3 is 14 residues long. Trimming took 4 bases from V and 2 from J, leaving 11 bases between them. CDR1 KGHSH and CDR2 LQKENI come from the germline V gene.

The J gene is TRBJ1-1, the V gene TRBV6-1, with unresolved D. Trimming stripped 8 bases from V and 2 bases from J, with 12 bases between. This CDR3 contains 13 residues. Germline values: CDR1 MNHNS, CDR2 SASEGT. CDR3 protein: CASPRRSNTEAFF. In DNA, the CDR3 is TGTGCCAGCCCACGCAGAAGTAACACTGAAGCTTTCTTT.

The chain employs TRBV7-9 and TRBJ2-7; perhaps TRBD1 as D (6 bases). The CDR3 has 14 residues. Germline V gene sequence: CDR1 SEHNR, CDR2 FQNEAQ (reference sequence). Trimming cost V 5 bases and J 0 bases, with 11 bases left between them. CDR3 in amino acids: CASSRDTLSYEQYF. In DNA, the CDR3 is TGTGCCAGCAGCCGGGACACCCTCTCCTACGAGCAGTACTTC.

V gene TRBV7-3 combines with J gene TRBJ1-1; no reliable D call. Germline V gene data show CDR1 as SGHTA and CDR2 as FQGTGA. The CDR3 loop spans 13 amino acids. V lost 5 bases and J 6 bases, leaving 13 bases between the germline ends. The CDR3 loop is CASSRSRESEAFF. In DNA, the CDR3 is TGTGCCAGCAGCCGAAGCCGGGAGTCTGAAGCTTTCTTT. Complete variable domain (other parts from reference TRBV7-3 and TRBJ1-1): GAGVSQTPSNKVTEKGKYVELRCDPISGHTALYWYRQSLGQGPEFLIYFQGTGAADDSGLPNDRFFAVRPEGSVSTLKIQRTERGDSAVYLCASSRSRESEAFFGQGTRLTVV.

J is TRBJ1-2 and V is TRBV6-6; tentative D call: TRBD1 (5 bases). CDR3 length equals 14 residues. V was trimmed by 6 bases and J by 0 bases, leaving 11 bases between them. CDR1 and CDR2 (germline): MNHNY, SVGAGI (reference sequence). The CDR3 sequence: CASSPGDSNYGYTF. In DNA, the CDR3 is TGTGCCAGCAGCCCGGGGGACTCTAACTATGGCTACACCTTC.

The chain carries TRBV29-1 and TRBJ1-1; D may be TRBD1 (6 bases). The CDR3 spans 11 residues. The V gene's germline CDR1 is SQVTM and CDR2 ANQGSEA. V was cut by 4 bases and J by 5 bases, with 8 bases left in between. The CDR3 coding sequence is TGCAGCGTTGCAGGGGAGACTGAAGCTTTCTTT. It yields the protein CSVAGETEAFF.

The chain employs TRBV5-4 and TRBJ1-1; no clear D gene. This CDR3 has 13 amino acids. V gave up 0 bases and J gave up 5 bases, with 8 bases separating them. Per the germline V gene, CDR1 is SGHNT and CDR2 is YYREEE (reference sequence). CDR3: CASSLAKRTEAFF. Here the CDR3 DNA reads TGTGCCAGCAGCTTGGCCAAGAGAACTGAAGCTTTCTTT.